Following are 32 T cell receptor beta chains from one sample sequenced in a study of shared T cell receptors in the human thymus. TCRdb's table, derived via immunoSEQ multiplex PCR, lists solely in-frame clones and lacks some. The data hold 700,000 to 750,000 clones, with 70% to 90% observed a single time. These data also formed part of another study, on human thymus T cells.

The sequencing sample was made of thymocytes. Receptors were obtained from a girl less than two years old with a congenital heart defect.

The chain combines TRBV2 with TRBJ1-5; weak D call: TRBD1 (6 bases). CDR1 is SNHLY and CDR2 is FYNNEI in the germline V gene. The germline V and J ends were trimmed by 7 bases and 9 bases, with 16 bases remaining between them. The CDR3 has 13 amino acids. As DNA, the CDR3 is TGTGCCAGCACTCCTGACAGGTGCGGGCCCCAGCATTTT. Its protein product is CASTPDRCGPQHF.

This chain links TRBV27 with TRBJ2-3; TRBD2 matches 11 bases. The V gene end was trimmed by 0 bases and the J gene end by 2 bases; junction bases not matched to a gene: 4. The CDR3 has 17 residues. Germline V lookup: CDR1 MNHEY, CDR2 SMNVEV (reference sequence). Written as DNA, the CDR3 is TGTGCCAGCAGTTTATCGTCGACTAGCGGGGACACAGATACGCAGTATTTT. This encodes CASSLSSTSGDTDTQYF.

The DNA of the CDR3 is TGCGCCAGCAGCCAAGTTGGGCCGGCGCGTGGGGGGACTGAAGCTTTCTTT. It translates to CASSQVGPARGGTEAFF. V and J are TRBV4-1 and TRBJ1-1, with D possibly TRBD1 on 5 matching bases. With 1 base removed from V and 5 bases from J, the gap between germline ends came to 20 bases. Looked up from germline, CDR1 is MGHRA and CDR2 is YSYEKL. The CDR3 is 17 amino acids.

This chain connects TRBV11-2 to TRBJ1-1, with a weak D call TRBD1 (6 bases). The germline V and J ends were trimmed by 4 bases and 4 bases, with 19 bases remaining between them. The CDR3 consists of 16 residues. Germline CDR1 and CDR2: SGHAT and FQNNGV. CDR3 nucleotides: TGTGCCAGCAGCTCCTTGGACAGATTAGGGTGCACTGAAGCTTTCTTT. Its translation is CASSSLDRLGCTEAFF.

The chain recombines TRBV4-3 with TRBJ1-1, with D possibly matching TRBD1 (5 bases). The CDR3 spans 15 residues. The germline CDR1 and CDR2 sequences are LGHNA and YSLEER. The V end was cut by 4 bases, the J end by 5 bases, with 17 bases between. CDR3 in amino acids: CASSLGTLKRTEAFF. The DNA for the CDR3 is TGCGCCAGCAGCCTGGGGACTCTCAAAAGGACTGAAGCTTTCTTT.

The V and J genes are TRBV28 and TRBJ2-5; TRBD1 aligns across 8 bases. TRBJ2-7 explains the end of the DNA better; the J call may be wrong. Germline V gene lookup returns CDR1 MDHEN and CDR2 SYDVKM. The CDR3 runs 14 residues. The DNA of the CDR3 is TGTGCCAGCAGTCCATGGACAGGGTGGGACGAGCAGTACTTC. Amino acids: CASSPWTGWDEQYF.

This clone has only a few counts. The chain uses TRBV5-1 and TRBJ2-3, with TRBD1 matching over 10 bases. CDR1 is SGHRS, CDR2 YFSETQ, per germline. J lost 2 bases, V lost 4 bases, and 4 bases had no gene match. This CDR3 is built from 15 residues. CDR3 in amino acids: CASSPRQGATDTQYF. Written as DNA, the CDR3 is TGCGCCAGCAGCCCAAGACAGGGGGCCACAGATACGCAGTATTTT.

This chain joins TRBV7-9 and TRBJ1-4; maybe TRBD1 (5 bases). Trimming took 4 bases from V and 6 from J, leaving 24 bases between them. Germline CDR1 and CDR2: SEHNR and FQNEAQ (reference sequence). This CDR3 spans 18 amino acids. The CDR3 here is CASSWGAEDPTDYEKLFF. The CDR3 nucleotides read TGTGCCAGCAGCTGGGGCGCGGAAGACCCAACTGACTATGAAAAACTGTTTTTT.

This chain connects TRBV5-4 to TRBJ1-3, with 8 nucleotides matching TRBD1. CDR1 is SGHNT and CDR2 is YYREEE in the germline V gene (reference sequence). This CDR3 comprises 15 residues. Unmatched junction bases numbered 3, after V lost 0 bases and J lost 4 bases. The CDR3 sequence is CASSLAGQEGNTIYF. CDR3 nucleotides: TGTGCCAGCAGCTTGGCGGGACAGGAGGGAAACACCATATATTTT.

The chain carries TRBV5-6 and TRBJ1-2, with 7 bases identical to TRBD1. This CDR3 region has 14 residues. The V gene's germline CDR1 is SGHDT and CDR2 YYEEEE. The trim removed 5 bases at V and 5 bases at J, leaving 9 bases unmatched. This CDR3 is CASSYRGTRYGYTF. The DNA for the CDR3 is TGTGCCAGCAGTTACAGGGGCACACGTTATGGCTACACCTTC. The whole variable domain, filled in from reference TRBV5-6 and TRBJ1-2, reads DAGVTQSPTHLIKTRGQQVTLRCSPKSGHDTVSWYQQALGQGPQFIFQYYEEEERQRGNFPDRFSGHQFPNYSSELNVNALLLGDSALYLCASSYRGTRYGYTFGSGTRLTVV.

The chain recombines TRBV27 with TRBJ2-7; 7 positions match TRBD1. Unmatched junction bases numbered 4, after V lost 4 bases and J lost 1 base. This CDR3 has 14 residues. Per germline, CDR1 MNHEY and CDR2 SMNVEV (reference sequence). The CDR3 DNA sequence: TGTGCCAGCAGTTCAAGACAGGGATCCTACGAGCAGTACTTC. Amino acids: CASSSRQGSYEQYF.

Worth noting for this clone: The junction shows a germline mismatch at one end, possibly a read error. The chain's CDR3 is CASILGGGLVMNTEAFF. CDR3 coding DNA: TGTGCCAGCATTTTAGGAGGGGGCTTGGTCATGAACACTGAAGCTTTCTTT. V usage is TRBV28 and J usage is TRBJ1-1, with 7 bases identical to TRBD1. The germline V gene has CDR1 MDHEN and CDR2 SYDVKM. The CDR3 is made up of 17 amino acids.

The V call is TRBV23-1, the J call TRBJ1-4; D remains unclear. TRBV23-1 is flagged as an ORF with uncertain function. CDR3 length: 16 amino acids. With 2 bases removed from V and 8 bases from J, the gap between germline ends came to 18 bases. The CDR3 coding sequence is TGCGCCAGCAGTCAACCTACCGACCCGGCGGGGGAAAAACTGTTTTTT. Encoded protein: CASSQPTDPAGEKLFF.

The V and J genes are TRBV4-3 and TRBJ2-7, with TRBD1 matching 8 bases. CDR1 is LGHNA and CDR2 is YSLEER in the germline V gene. V lost 0 bases and J lost 0; bases outside the gene matches: 10. This CDR3 comprises 18 residues. This CDR3 reads CASSQDAGDRGDSYEQYF. In DNA form, the CDR3 reads TGCGCCAGCAGCCAAGATGCGGGCGACAGGGGAGACTCCTACGAGCAGTACTTC.

The rearrangement links TRBV28 to TRBJ2-5; 8 bases line up with TRBD1. Germline CDR1 MDHEN, CDR2 SYDVKM. The CDR3 covers 19 residues. J lost 2 bases, V lost 7 bases, and 21 bases had no gene match. The DNA of the CDR3 is TGTGCCAGCACCATTGACAGGGGAACACGCAGGTACTCTCAAGAGACCCAGTACTTC. Translating it yields CASTIDRGTRRYSQETQYF.

The chain employs TRBV27 and TRBJ1-2; maybe TRBD1 (6 bases). The germline V and J ends were trimmed by 5 bases and 4 bases, with 14 bases remaining between them. In germline, CDR1 is MNHEY, CDR2 SMNVEV (reference sequence). The CDR3 length is 14 residues. The CDR3 bases are TGTGCCAGCAGTCCTCAGGGGCCACTCTATGGCTACACCTTC. Protein product: CASSPQGPLYGYTF.

V usage is TRBV5-6 and J usage is TRBJ2-5, with TRBD2 matching 10 bases. The better agreement between TRBJ2-7 and the DNA end casts doubt on the J call. This CDR3 contains 15 residues. Germline loops: CDR1 SGHDT, CDR2 YYEEEE. Here the CDR3 reads CASSLGLAVSYEQYF. In DNA form, the CDR3 reads TGTGCCAGCAGCTTAGGACTAGCGGTCTCCTACGAGCAGTACTTC.

The V call is TRBV11-2, the J call TRBJ1-2; 8 bases are shared with TRBD1. CDR3 length equals 16 residues. Per the germline V gene, CDR1 is SGHAT and CDR2 is FQNNGV. The ends lost 5 bases at V and 4 bases at J; junction bases unmatched: 12. CDR3 loop: CASSPPGDRSSYGYTF. The CDR3 DNA is TGTGCCAGCAGCCCCCCCGGGGACAGGAGTTCCTATGGCTACACCTTC. Combining the CDR3 with reference TRBV11-2 and TRBJ1-2 gives the whole variable domain EAGVAQSPRYKIIEKRQSVAFWCNPISGHATLYWYQQILGQGPKLLIQFQNNGVVDDSQLPKDRFSAERLKGVDSTLKIQPAKLEDSAVYLCASSPPGDRSSYGYTFGSGTRLTVV.

This rearrangement joins TRBV18 to TRBJ2-4, with D unclear. Deletions cut 3 bases from V and 0 bases from J, with 3 bases between. Per the germline V gene, CDR1 is KGHSH and CDR2 is LQKENI. The CDR3 is 13 residues long. CDR3 region: CASSPAAKNIQYF. CDR3 bases: TGTGCCAGCTCACCGGCAGCCAAAAACATTCAGTACTTC.

The chain joins TRBV16 to TRBJ1-1, with unresolved D. Germline V gene lookup returns CDR1 KGHSY and CDR2 FQNENV. This CDR3 spans 17 amino acids. V shed 2 bases and J shed 0 bases, with 16 bases lying between them. The CDR3 spells CASSQRPPGYMNTEAFF. The CDR3 DNA reads TGTGCCAGCAGCCAACGACCGCCAGGCTATATGAACACTGAAGCTTTCTTT.

V is TRBV7-9 and J is TRBJ1-2; D call uncertain. In germline, CDR1 is SEHNR, CDR2 FQNEAQ (reference sequence). CDR3 length: 16 residues. V was pared by 4 bases and J by 3 bases, with 18 bases between. This CDR3 reads CASSSPRVATYYGYTF. CDR3 bases: TGTGCCAGCAGCTCCCCCCGGGTGGCAACCTACTATGGCTACACCTTC.

This clone came up once. One junction end does not reproduce the germline sequence, and a read error may be involved. This sequence joins TRBV7-7 and TRBJ1-1; possible D gene TRBD1, 6 bases. Germline V gene sequence: CDR1 SSHAT, CDR2 FNYEAQ (reference sequence). The CDR3 runs to 15 residues. The CDR3 sequence is CASRRRQVVNTEAFF. The CDR3 nucleotides are TGTGCTAGCAGGCGTAGACAGGTGGTGAACACTGAAGCTTTCTTT.

The chain uses TRBV4-1 and TRBJ2-7; a possible D gene is TRBD1 (6 bases). The CDR3 is 16 residues long. V gave up 7 bases and J gave up 0 bases, with 19 bases separating them. CDR1 MGHRA and CDR2 YSYEKL come from the germline V gene. This chain's CDR3 is CASTASDRSNSYEQYF. CDR3 in DNA: TGCGCCAGCACCGCAAGTGACAGGAGTAACTCCTACGAGCAGTACTTC.

The V call is TRBV2, the J call TRBJ2-5, with 8 bases that match TRBD2. Unmatched junction bases numbered 6, after V lost 9 bases and J lost 3 bases. Per the germline V gene, CDR1 is SNHLY and CDR2 is FYNNEI. CDR3 length: 13 residues. The CDR3 nucleotides read TGTGCCAGAATAGCGGGACCTGAAGAGACCCAGTACTTC. Protein product: CARIAGPEETQYF.

In this sample, this clone turned up once. The CDR3 nucleotides read TGTGCCAGCTCTTTAATCCGGGACAGGGTTTACGAGCAGTACTTC. Translation gives CASSLIRDRVYEQYF. J is TRBJ2-7 and V is TRBV27; 9 bases align to TRBD1. J gave up 4 bases and V 8 bases, and 12 bases lay outside the gene matches. In germline, CDR1 is MNHEY, CDR2 SMNVEV (reference sequence). The CDR3 spans 15 residues.

The chain couples TRBV6-1 to TRBJ1-4, with 10 bases matching TRBD1. V gave up 4 bases and J gave up 0 bases; unmatched junction bases: 11. The CDR3 runs 19 residues. Germline loops: CDR1 MNHNS, CDR2 SASEGT. DNA for the CDR3: TGTGCCAGCAGTGGGTCGACAGGGGGCTCTGAAGCAACTAATGAAAAACTGTTTTTT. Translation: CASSGSTGGSEATNEKLFF.

The chain joins TRBV6-1 to TRBJ1-1; 8 nucleotides agree with TRBD1. The ends lost 10 bases at V and 3 bases at J; junction bases unmatched: 10. CDR3 length: 14 residues. Germline CDR1 and CDR2: MNHNS and SASEGT. CDR3: CATRFRGRDTEAFF. In nucleotides, the CDR3 is TGTGCCACCAGATTCAGGGGGCGCGACACTGAAGCTTTCTTT.

The rearrangement joins TRBV4-1 to TRBJ1-1; 8 bases match TRBD1. V lost 3 bases to trimming and J lost 5 bases; unmatched junction nucleotides: 8. In germline, CDR1 is MGHRA, CDR2 YSYEKL. The CDR3 runs to 15 residues. CDR3 amino acids: CASSQAPDRETEAFF. DNA of the CDR3: TGCGCCAGCAGCCAGGCTCCGGACAGGGAGACTGAAGCTTTCTTT.

V usage is TRBV11-2 and J usage is TRBJ1-1; TRBD1 matches at 7 bases. CDR1 is SGHAT, CDR2 FQNNGV, per germline. The CDR3 sequence is 14 residues long. V was pared by 8 bases and J by 4 bases, with 10 bases of the junction left unmatched. The CDR3 spells CASLDRAGGTEAFF. Written as DNA, the CDR3 is TGTGCCAGCCTGGATCGTGCAGGGGGCACTGAAGCTTTCTTT. Based on the CDR3 plus reference TRBV11-2 and TRBJ1-1, the full variable domain is EAGVAQSPRYKIIEKRQSVAFWCNPISGHATLYWYQQILGQGPKLLIQFQNNGVVDDSQLPKDRFSAERLKGVDSTLKIQPAKLEDSAVYLCASLDRAGGTEAFFGQGTRLTVV.

The V and J genes are TRBV7-3 and TRBJ2-1, with 7 bases fitting TRBD1. This CDR3 is built from 17 residues. Germline loops: CDR1 SGHTA, CDR2 FQGTGA. Losses at the gene ends were 5 bases for V and 0 bases for J; bases not matched to a gene: 10. CDR3 DNA sequence: TGTGCCAGCAGCGTCAACAGGGGCCGAAGCTCCTACAATGAGCAGTTCTTC. Translated: CASSVNRGRSSYNEQFF.

This clone was found once. In nucleotides, the CDR3 is TGTGCCACCAGCAGAGATCCTGGACAGGGAATAAGGTCCAACGTCCTGACTTTC. This translates into CATSRDPGQGIRSNVLTF. The chain has TRBV15 and TRBJ2-6; 8 bases are a match to TRBD1. The V segment lost 0 bases and the J segment 8 bases; nucleotides outside the gene matches: 12. This CDR3 region has 18 residues. Germline V CDR1 and CDR2: LNHNV, YYDKDF (reference sequence).

About this clone: The identical CDR3 is also encoded by other nucleotide sequences in the sample. The J gene is TRBJ2-3, the V gene TRBV5-1, with 9 positions matching TRBD1. In germline, CDR1 is SGHRS, CDR2 YFSETQ. Unmatched junction bases numbered 4, after V lost 4 bases and J lost 1 base. This CDR3 has 15 amino acids. CDR3: CASSLTGGGTDTQYF. CDR3 bases: TGCGCCAGCAGCCTAACAGGGGGCGGCACAGATACGCAGTATTTT.